This TCR beta chain derives from a study of beta chain features in type 1 diabetes. The V gene's germline CDR1 is MDHEN and CDR2 SYDVKM. V shed 6 bases, J shed 7 bases, and the junction held 7 bases outside the gene matches. This CDR3 contains 14 residues. The whole isolated RNA underwent reverse transcription, so sequencing captured expressed TCRB transcripts. The table came from immunoSEQ multiplex PCR; TCRdb's copy has only in-frame clones and leaves some out. Of under 300,000 clones in the sample, around 7.8% were seen once. This clone was recorded a few times. The chain is built from TRBV28 and TRBJ1-5; TRBD1 agrees at 9 bases. This TCR was sampled from a woman between 18 and 29 years old in good health. Specimen: central memory CD4+ T cells from blood. The CDR3 nucleotides read TGTGCCAGCAGGCGGGACAGGGCGTGGCAGCCCCAGCATTTT. It encodes CASRRDRAWQPQHF.